The rows below give T cell receptor beta chains drawn from one sample of a study of cytomegalovirus exposure and HLA in healthy donors. Sequenced by immunoSEQ multiplex PCR; TCRdb stores in-frame clones only, minus some. The profile covers 100,000 to 150,000 clones, with roughly three quarters appearing a single time and approximately 0.9% taken by the ten largest. The sample consisted of PBMCs. The receptor source for this set is a woman aged 60-75 years in good health and CMV-seronegative. The CDR3 runs from the conserved cysteine through the conserved F or W. A D gene is named only where the DNA matches it firmly. Some rows mark clone size as missing; the rest say once, few, many or name a class of expanded clone.

j_gene | v_gene | d_gene | abundance | CDR3nt | CDR3aa
TRBJ1-5 | TRBV27 | . | . | TGTGCTACCGGGATTTATAGCAATCAGCCCCAGCATTTT | CATGIYSNQPQHF
TRBJ2-3 | TRBV7-8 | TRBD2 | . | TGTGCCAGCAGCTTAACCAGCGGGAGCTGGAGACGAAGCACAGATACGCAGTATTTT | CASSLTSGSWRRSTDTQYF
TRBJ1-4 | TRBV30 | TRBD1 | . | TGTGCCTGGAGTGTAGGGGGCCCGATACATGAAAAACTGTTTTTT | CAWSVGGPIHEKLFF
TRBJ1-5 | TRBV21-1 | . | . | TGTGCCAGCAGCCGGGACAGGGGGCTGTTTCGGGGAGGGAGCAATCAGCCCCAGCATTTT | CASSRDRGLFRGGSNQPQHF
TRBJ2-7 | TRBV6-1 | . | . | TGTGCCAGCAGTGTCGGGGATAGGGAGCAGTACTTC | CASSVGDREQYF
TRBJ1-2 | TRBV28 | TRBD1 | . | TGTGCCAGCAGGCCATCACAGGGGGGTTTTAGCTACACCTTC | CASRPSQGGFSYTF
TRBJ2-1 | TRBV5-1 | . | . | TGCGCCAGCAGGGCAGACAATGAGCAGTTCTTC | CASRADNEQFF
TRBJ1-1 | TRBV7-2 | . | once | TGTGCCAGCAGCTTTCAGGTTTCGGGAAACACTGAAGCTTTCTTT | CASSFQVSGNTEAFF
TRBJ2-1 | TRBV28 | TRBD2 | . | TGTGCCAGCAGTTCCTTTAGCGGGGGGGGTGGGTCCTACAATGAGCAGTTCTTC | CASSSFSGGGGSYNEQFF
TRBJ2-5 | TRBV5-1 | . | . | TGCGCCAGCAGCTTGTCGGCAGGTCACCAACAAGAGACCCAGTACTTC | CASSLSAGHQQETQYF
TRBJ2-2 | TRBV12-5 | . | . | TGTGCTAGTGGTTTCGACAGTGGGGGGACCGGGGAGCTGTTTTTT | CASGFDSGGTGELFF
TRBJ2-7 | TRBV11-2 | . | . | TGTGCCAGCAGCTTCGACTATACCTACGAGCAGTACTTC | CASSFDYTYEQYF
TRBJ1-5 | TRBV2 | . | . | TGTGCCAGCAGTGATAGGTCCGCGGAACATTTT | CASSDRSAEHF
TRBJ1-1 | TRBV28 | . | . | TGTGCCAGTTGGGGGCAGGTGAACACTGAAGCTTTCTTT | CASWGQVNTEAFF
TRBJ2-2 | TRBV28 | . | . | TGTGCCAGCAGTTCCCTGGTCAGGGCACTGACCGGGGAGCTGTTTTTT | CASSSLVRALTGELFF
TRBJ1-2 | TRBV5-6 | TRBD1 | few | TGTGCCAGTCGGCCGACAGGGGGAGATGGCTACACCTTC | CASRPTGGDGYTF
TRBJ1-2 | TRBV28 | . | . | TGTGCCAGCAGTTTCAGCGGAGGGCAGGCGTTTAATGGCTACACCTTC | CASSFSGGQAFNGYTF
TRBJ2-2 | TRBV6-4 | TRBD1 | . | TGTGCCAGCAGTACAGGGGCCTCGGACACCGGGGAGCTGTTTTTT | CASSTGASDTGELFF
TRBJ2-1 | TRBV30 | TRBD2 | few | TGTGCCTCCCCGACTAGCGGGAGTGTCAATGAGCAGTTCTTC | CASPTSGSVNEQFF
TRBJ1-3 | TRBV7-2 | . | . | TGTGCCAGCAGCTTGGAGCGGGGAAACTCTGGAAACACCATATATTTT | CASSLERGNSGNTIYF
TRBJ1-3 | TRBV10-3 | . | . | TGTGCCATCAGTGACAGGGAAAGTGGAAACACCATATATTTT | CAISDRESGNTIYF
TRBJ1-1 | TRBV6-1 | . | . | TGTGCCAGCAGTGAAGCGCGGGGGAACACTGAAGCTTTCTTT | CASSEARGNTEAFF
TRBJ1-1 | TRBV27 | TRBD1 | . | TGTGCCAGCAGTTCTACATCGACAGGGGGCGGGGGCACTGAAGCTTTCTTT | CASSSTSTGGGGTEAFF
TRBJ1-6 | TRBV28 | . | . | TGTGCCAGCAGTCACTCAGACAGTTCGAATTCACCCCTCCACTTT | CASSHSDSSNSPLHF
TRBJ1-2 | TRBV7-9 | . | . | TGTGCCAGCAGCTACGGAGGGCAGGGTGAGAACTATGGCTACACCTTC | CASSYGGQGENYGYTF
TRBJ2-1 | TRBV5-1 | TRBD2 | . | TGCGCCAGCAGCTTACTAGCGGGAGGCTCCTACAATGAGCAGTTCTTC | CASSLLAGGSYNEQFF
TRBJ2-7 | TRBV6-6 | TRBD2 | . | TGTGCCAGCAGCGCGATGGGAGGGAACGAGCAGTACTTC | CASSAMGGNEQYF
TRBJ1-5 | TRBV16 | . | . | TGTGCCAGCAGCCCGCAGTTTAGCAATCAGCCCCAGCATTTT | CASSPQFSNQPQHF
TRBJ1-5 | TRBV28 | TRBD1 | . | TGTGCCAGCAGTTTGAACCACAGGGGAAAACAGCCCCAGCATTTT | CASSLNHRGKQPQHF
TRBJ2-2 | TRBV5-4 | TRBD2 | once | TGTGCCAGCAGCCCCCGTTCAGCGGGAGGTTTCACCGGGGAGCTGTTTTTT | CASSPRSAGGFTGELFF
TRBJ2-5 | TRBV7-7 | . | . | TGTGCTAGCAGCACTGGGCGGGGATTCCAAGAGACCCAGTACTTC | CASSTGRGFQETQYF
TRBJ2-1 | TRBV5-7 | TRBD1 | . | TGTGCCAGCCACCGGGACAGAGAGTTCAATGAGCAGTTCTTC | CASHRDREFNEQFF
TRBJ2-7 | TRBV10-1 | TRBD2 | . | TGCGCCAGCAGTCCACTAGCGGGAGGTCGGTACGAGCAGTACTTC | CASSPLAGGRYEQYF
TRBJ2-5 | TRBV7-9 | TRBD1 | . | TGTGCCAGCAGCCGGACAGGGGGACGAGTAGAGACCCAGTACTTC | CASSRTGGRVETQYF
TRBJ2-7 | TRBV7-8 | TRBD2 | . | TGTGCCAGCAGCTTGTTCATAGCGGGGGGCACCTACGAGCAGTACTTC | CASSLFIAGGTYEQYF
TRBJ2-7 | TRBV27 | . | once | TGTGCCAGCAGTTCCCGACACGAGCGGAGCTCCTACGAGCAGTACTTC | CASSSRHERSSYEQYF
TRBJ2-2 | TRBV11-3 | . | . | TGTGCCAGCAGCTTGACGGGACATATTACGAACACCGGGGAGCTGTTTTTT | CASSLTGHITNTGELFF
TRBJ2-5 | TRBV30 | . | . | TGTGCCTGGAGTGTTAGAAGAGGGGACAACCAGTACTTC | CAWSVRRGDNQYF
TRBJ1-1 | TRBV2 | . | . | TGTGCCAGCAGTCCGACGGCGGGAAAGGTTTTCTTT | CASSPTAGKVFF
TRBJ1-1 | TRBV13 | . | few | TGTGCCAGTGCGGGAGGCCCACGGGACAATGCTTTCTTT | CASAGGPRDNAFF
TRBJ2-7 | TRBV27 | TRBD1 | . | TGTGCCAGCAGTTCTACAAGAAACAGGGGGCGGGTCTACGAGCAGTACTTC | CASSSTRNRGRVYEQYF
TRBJ2-7 | TRBV6-6 | TRBD2 | few | TGTGCCAGCAGTCAAAGCGGGGGGCTAGGGGAGCAGTACTTC | CASSQSGGLGEQYF
TRBJ2-3 | TRBV5-1 | . | . | TGCGCCAGCAGCTCTAGAGCAACGCAGTATTTT | CASSSRATQYF